The present T cell receptor (beta chain) was sequenced within a study of neurological immune-mediated disorders. This clonotype was observed at least ten times. No antigen is known for it. V lost 3 bases to trimming and J lost 2 bases; unmatched junction nucleotides: 9. Germline CDR1 reads SGHDN; CDR2 reads FVKESK. The CDR3 covers 18 residues. Whole-study results and caveats: It was HTLV-1-associated myelopathy that showed the most TCR clonal expansion, while multiple sclerosis showed the least, falling below healthy controls.

Individuals who volunteered at a blood bank located in Maryland, USA, made up the group of healthy controls. From the 5' RACE reads, TCRdb called clonotypes with MiXCR, one entry per CDR3 protein. This table has more than 30,000 distinct CDR3 sequences, 7% to 8.5% appearing once. Sequenced input: CD4+ T cells from blood. V is TRBV14 and J is TRBJ2-7, with 14 bases that match TRBD2. The source is a man between 50 and 59 years old in good health. CDR3 region: CASSQGLAGVRGAYEQYF. The CDR3 region has the DNA TGTGCCAGCAGCCAGGGACTAGCGGGAGTTCGGGGGGCCTACGAGCAGTACTTC.